The 7 T cell receptor beta chains below all came from one sample that was sequenced in a study of T cells in Graves' hyperthyroidism and ophthalmopathy. RNA transcripts were the template for amplifying TCR beta CDR3 regions. First-round RT-PCR with HTBI primers amplified the TCR CDR3 region. One entry per CDR3 protein results from TCRdb running MiXCR on the multiplex PCR reads. The table shows around 250,000 distinct CDR3 sequences, with about 25% occurring only once. The specimen sequenced was blood. Receptor source: a woman between 40 and 50 years old with Graves' ophthalmopathy.

The sample holds many counts of this clonotype. The chain combines TRBV5-1 with TRBJ1-1, with D possibly matching TRBD1 (5 bases). Germline lookup yields CDR1 SGHRS and CDR2 YFSETQ. V was shortened by 4 bases and J by 6 bases, with 19 bases between the two germline ends. The CDR3 contains 15 residues. CDR3 DNA sequence: TGCGCCAGCAGCCTATCCTTGGCCGGGGGGGCTGAAGCTTTCTTT. Translated: CASSLSLAGGAEAFF.

This clonotype was recorded many times. This chain links TRBV5-1 with TRBJ2-7, with 9 bases aligning to TRBD2. The germline gives CDR1 SGHRS, CDR2 YFSETQ. The CDR3 spans 16 residues. V was clipped by 0 bases and J by 3 bases; unmatched bases: 7. This CDR3 reads CASSLVFSGSIYEQYF. CDR3 DNA sequence: TGCGCCAGCAGCTTGGTTTTTAGCGGGAGTATCTACGAGCAGTACTTC. Drawing the rest from reference TRBV5-1 and TRBJ2-7, the complete variable domain is KAGVTQTPRYLIKTRGQQVTLSCSPISGHRSVSWYQQTPGQGLQFLFEYFSETQRNKGNFPGRFSGRQFSNSRSEMNVSTLELGDSALYLCASSLVFSGSIYEQYFGPGTRLTVT.

This clonotype was counted a few times. Compared with germline, one end of the junction differs, possibly owing to a read error. This sequence joins TRBV7-9 and TRBJ2-7; 9 bases line up with TRBD2. CDR1 and CDR2 from the germline V gene are SEHNR and FQNEAQ (reference sequence). The CDR3 length is 13 residues. The CDR3 region is CASSFSGGYERYF. CDR3 coding DNA: TGTGCCAGCAGCTTTAGCGGGGGCTACGAGCGGTACTTC.

This clonotype was counted ten times or more. The rearrangement uses TRBV3-1 and TRBJ2-7; 11 nucleotides line up with TRBD2. Germline assignment: CDR1 LGHDT and CDR2 YNNKEL (reference sequence). V lost 0 bases and J lost 2; bases outside the gene matches: 6. The CDR3 consists of 17 residues. In DNA form, the CDR3 reads TGTGCCAGCAGCCAAGAATTACTAGCGGGGGTCACCTACGAGCAGTACTTC. Residues: CASSQELLAGVTYEQYF.

This clonotype showed up many times. V and J are TRBV7-3 and TRBJ1-1, with TRBD1 as a possible D gene (5 bases). The V gene's germline CDR1 is SGHTA and CDR2 FQGTGA. V was clipped by 8 bases and J by 2 bases, with 9 bases between them. The CDR3 length is 12 residues. The CDR3 sequence: CASLRDNTEAFF. As DNA, the CDR3 is TGTGCCAGCCTCAGGGATAACACTGAAGCTTTCTTT. The full variable domain, rest sourced from reference TRBV7-3 and TRBJ1-1, is GAGVSQTPSNKVTEKGKYVELRCDPISGHTALYWYRQSLGQGPEFLIYFQGTGAADDSGLPNDRFFAVRPEGSVSTLKIQRTERGDSAVYLCASLRDNTEAFFGQGTRLTVV.

This clonotype occurred many times. V usage is TRBV29-1 and J usage is TRBJ2-7, with D unresolved. Trimming removed 4 bases from V and 6 bases from J, with 13 bases in between. CDR1 and CDR2 (germline): SQVTM, ANQGSEA. The CDR3 extends over 12 amino acids. CDR3 protein: CSVALWTSEQYF. CDR3 DNA sequence: TGCAGCGTTGCGCTCTGGACCTCCGAGCAGTACTTC.

The chain is built from TRBV6-5 and TRBJ2-7, with 7 bases aligning to TRBD2. With V trimmed by 2 bases and J by 0 bases, 1 base remained unmatched. Looked up from germline, CDR1 is MNHEY and CDR2 is SVGAGI. The CDR3 covers 14 residues. The CDR3 bases are TGTGCCAGCAGTTACCAGCGGGACTCCTACGAGCAGTACTTC. This codes for CASSYQRDSYEQYF.